This T cell receptor beta chain emerged from a study of type 1 regulatory T cells. Overall study context: This in vitro CD4 product, T-allo10, is enriched for Tr1 cells and alloantigen-specific.

V lost 0 bases and J lost 7; bases outside the gene matches: 10. CDR1 is SGDLS, CDR2 YYNGEE, per germline. The CDR3 totals 17 residues. TCRdb used MiXCR to reprocess the reads, holding one entry per CDR3 protein. The sample has 80,000 to 100,000 distinct CDR3 sequences; roughly a third are singletons. The sequenced material came from CD4+ T cells, either the whole sample or a sorted fraction (not recorded which). This TCR was recovered from a human donor in good health. V gene TRBV9 combines with J gene TRBJ2-2; 9 bases agree with TRBD2. The CDR3 DNA follows: TGTGCCAGCAGCGTAGAAGGGGCGGGAGGGCTTATCGGGGAGCTGTTTTTT. The encoded protein is CASSVEGAGGLIGELFF.